This T cell receptor beta chain is from a study of shared clonotypes between healthy human individuals (dated by TCRdb to 2020 to 2022). Notes on the research overall: Two women and three men aged 18 to 49 years were included in the cohort. To increase sequencing depth and limit assay-specific biases, different laboratories used diverse techniques to prepare libraries and sequence TCR repertoires. Each donor's leukapheresis produced roughly between roughly 0.85 and 10 billion PBMCs. For each donor, three plates each were used for CD4 naive and CD4 memory, two plates were used for CD8 naive, and one plate was used for CD8 memory. Blood TCR repertoires of roughly 5 healthy adults were deeply sequenced to estimate repertoire size and the extent of clonotype sharing between individuals.

Broader findings and caveats from the paper: Compared with non-shared clonotypes, the clonotypes found in all four sorted-subset donors had higher generation probabilities. Rarefaction of sorted-subset datasets indicated incomplete sequencing despite the large sequencing depth. Naive subsets generally had larger estimated clonotype richness than memory subsets did. Sampling was restricted to blood, and TCR repertoires in tissues likely differ from the TCR repertoires found in blood. Because the study included a small number of donors, the genetic and exposure-history diversity represented was limited. Pairwise subsampling indicated that sequencing depth was expected to affect the degree of clonotype sharing among donors. Across a few donors, 4.5% to 6.5% of naive CD4, around 3.3% of naive CD8, 2.3% of memory CD4, and approximately 0.4% of memory CD8 clonotypes were shared.

TCR CDR3 regions were amplified from genomic DNA by multiplex PCR using the deep immunoSEQ assay. For each cell subset, the extracted genomic DNA was distributed evenly across all wells of several immunoSEQ 96-well plates, and each plate served as one replicate. Each replicate PCR for sorted subsets received around 200 ng genomic DNA, equal to about 30,000 T cell genomes. The purified libraries were quantified using a Qubit 3.0 fluorometer, sized with a Bioanalyzer 2100, and then quantified again using the KAPA Library Quantification kit. A separate single-read 150-cycle Illumina NextSeq 550 flow cell was used to sequence each immunoSEQ 96-well plate. As for how the authors treated the data: Because the immunoSEQ output held only junctional sequences and lacked quality scores, the filtering could not match the filtering applied to full-length reads. Sequences were annotated with PyIR, a Python wrapper for IgBLAST v1.9, using IMGT germline references to assign V/J genes and CDR3. Reads were filtered out if the reads had weak V/J assignments (E-value above 1e-6), no CDR3, stop codons, out-of-frame junctions, or ambiguous translated residues. V3J clonotypes were defined as sequences sharing the same inferred V gene, J gene, and CDR3 amino acid sequence. Percentage overlap between repertoires was computed as shared unique clonotypes divided by the size of the smaller repertoire. RTK rarefaction, the Chao1 estimator, and Recon v2.1 estimates of unobserved clonotypes were used to assess repertoire richness. Generation probabilities for all TCRbeta clonotypes obtained by the gDNA method from several donors were computed using OLGA. TCRdb stores this immuneACCESS table with in-frame sequences only. Part of the clones is absent; in the studies checked, under half of the shortfall reflects unresolved V genes, and no reason is known for the rest. The V and J calls and clone size were taken over from that table, and D and trimming were inferred from the DNA. The sample table lists 1.5 million to 2.5 million clones, around 96% of them with a count of one. The leading ten clones occupy more than 0.9% of the sample.

A word on this clone: Its antigen has not been determined. Base-call qualities are not available, and no considerably larger clone is one nucleotide away. Within the sample, other DNA sequences also encode this same CDR3.

Including cysteine and phenylalanine, the CDR3 has 13 amino acids. CDR3 DNA is the only sequence kept; it has 39 bases, read in frame from the first base. V loses 2 bases of germline sequence and J loses 1 base, and the interval between the two ends is 6 bases. CDR1 and CDR2, per the germline V gene (reference sequence), are MNHEY and SMNVEV. CD8 naive samples were obtained by positive selection for CCR7 among CD45RO-negative cells, yielding a CD45RA+CCR7+ population from which TemRA cells were excluded. The donors were healthy, HIV-negative adults with no recently reported acute infections or vaccinations. All donors were Caucasian adults living in Nashville, Tennessee, USA. Blood was obtained by leukapheresis, after which PBMCs were separated by Ficoll-Histopaque density gradient centrifugation and cryopreserved in liquid nitrogen vapor phase. Purity and quantity of every magnetically sorted T cell population were checked by analytical flow cytometry. From each sorted fraction, genomic DNA was isolated and quantified by UV absorbance on a Nanodrop 2000c.

The receptor chain draws on TRBV27 and TRBJ2-7; the D gene lacks a confident call. The TCR comes from a man between 18 and 29 years old in good health. Sequencing was performed on naive CD8+ T cells sorted from blood. The cell subset or site label corresponds to: CD45RA+CCR7+. The DNA is TGTGCCAGCAGTTTACAGCTTTCCTACGAGCAGTACTTC. Its product reads: CASSLQLSYEQYF.